These T cell receptor beta chains were read from a single sample in a study of low-dose radiotherapy and immunotherapy resistance in tumors. TCRdb reprocessed the reads with MiXCR, giving one entry per CDR3 protein. The sample records about 80,000 distinct CDR3 sequences, 17% being singletons. The material sequenced was PBMCs, taken after low-dose radiotherapy plus immunotherapy. The receptors originated from a male donor with prostate cancer. CDR3s include the opening cysteine and the closing phenylalanine or tryptophan. D genes are given only for firm matches. The listing skips clone size in some rows; elsewhere it reads once, few, many or a size class.

j_call: TRBJ1-2
v_call: TRBV7-8
clone_size: .
d_call: TRBD1
cdr3_aa: CASSAVTGQQGYTF
cdr3_nt: TGTGCCAGCAGCGCCGTGACAGGGCAGCAGGGCTACACCTTC

j_call: TRBJ2-1
v_call: TRBV7-2
clone_size: many
d_call: .
cdr3_aa: CASSLGMDNEQFF
cdr3_nt: TGTGCCAGCAGCTTAGGCATGGACAATGAGCAGTTCTTC

j_call: TRBJ2-5
v_call: TRBV20-1
clone_size: many
d_call: TRBD1
cdr3_aa: CSASGQARGETQYF
cdr3_nt: TGCAGTGCGAGCGGACAGGCGAGGGGAGAGACCCAGTACTTC

j_call: TRBJ2-5
v_call: TRBV20-1
clone_size: many
d_call: .
cdr3_aa: CSASYGGVAETQYF
cdr3_nt: TGCAGTGCTAGTTATGGGGGAGTGGCAGAGACCCAGTACTTC

j_call: TRBJ2-6
v_call: TRBV6-2/TRBV6-3
clone_size: many
d_call: .
cdr3_aa: CASSSGTLFGANVLTF
cdr3_nt: TGTGCCAGCAGTTCAGGGACTCTCTTCGGGGCCAACGTCCTGACTTTC

j_call: TRBJ2-4
v_call: TRBV5-5
clone_size: many
d_call: TRBD1
cdr3_aa: CASSWGQGAKNIQYF
cdr3_nt: TGTGCCAGCAGCTGGGGACAGGGGGCCAAAAACATTCAGTACTTC

j_call: TRBJ1-5
v_call: TRBV10-3
clone_size: many
d_call: .
cdr3_aa: CAIKDSNQPQHF
cdr3_nt: TGTGCCATCAAGGACAGCAATCAGCCCCAGCATTTT

j_call: TRBJ2-3
v_call: TRBV7-9
clone_size: many
d_call: TRBD2
cdr3_aa: CASSRGNSGSGTDTQYF
cdr3_nt: TGTGCCAGCAGCCGAGGAAATAGCGGGAGCGGCACAGATACGCAGTATTTT

j_call: TRBJ2-5
v_call: TRBV20-1
clone_size: .
d_call: TRBD1
cdr3_aa: CSAHNPGQGQETQYF
cdr3_nt: TGCAGTGCCCATAATCCGGGACAGGGCCAAGAGACCCAGTACTTC

j_call: TRBJ1-4
v_call: TRBV28
clone_size: many
d_call: .
cdr3_aa: CASSLPGGGRDEKLFF
cdr3_nt: TGTGCCAGCAGTCTCCCCGGGGGCGGAAGGGATGAAAAACTGTTTTTT

j_call: TRBJ2-3
v_call: TRBV12-3/TRBV12-4
clone_size: many
d_call: .
cdr3_aa: CASTYGAGTQYF
cdr3_nt: TGTGCCAGCACCTACGGGGCCGGGACGCAGTATTTT

j_call: TRBJ1-5
v_call: TRBV7-9
clone_size: many
d_call: .
cdr3_aa: CASSPDGNQPQHF
cdr3_nt: TGTGCCAGCAGCCCGGACGGCAATCAGCCCCAGCATTTT

j_call: TRBJ1-4
v_call: TRBV6-2/TRBV6-3
clone_size: many
d_call: .
cdr3_aa: CASRTGTLTWNEKLFF
cdr3_nt: TGTGCCAGCAGAACCGGGACTCTGACTTGGAATGAAAAACTGTTTTTT

j_call: TRBJ2-5
v_call: TRBV7-2
clone_size: many
d_call: TRBD2
cdr3_aa: CASSWVAGARETQYF
cdr3_nt: TGTGCCAGCAGCTGGGTAGCGGGAGCTCGGGAGACCCAGTACTTC

j_call: TRBJ2-7
v_call: TRBV7-9
clone_size: many
d_call: .
cdr3_aa: CASGGDGYEQYF
cdr3_nt: TGTGCCAGCGGAGGGGATGGGTACGAGCAGTACTTC

j_call: TRBJ2-3
v_call: TRBV28
clone_size: many
d_call: .
cdr3_aa: CASSPPVGTDTDTQYF
cdr3_nt: TGTGCCAGCAGTCCCCCTGTCGGGACGGACACAGATACGCAGTATTTT

j_call: TRBJ1-2
v_call: TRBV28
clone_size: many
d_call: .
cdr3_aa: CASSPKPVVYGYTF
cdr3_nt: TGTGCCAGCAGTCCGAAACCAGTAGTCTATGGCTACACCTTC

j_call: TRBJ2-2
v_call: TRBV25-1
clone_size: many
d_call: .
cdr3_aa: CASSAARSGPTPLNTGELFF
cdr3_nt: TGTGCCAGCAGCGCCGCGAGGTCCGGACCAACCCCTTTGAACACCGGGGAGCTGTTTTTT

j_call: TRBJ2-1
v_call: TRBV5-1
clone_size: .
d_call: .
cdr3_aa: CASSLGSGVMLDEQFF
cdr3_nt: TGCGCCAGCAGCTTGGGTAGCGGTGTTATGTTAGATGAGCAGTTCTTC

j_call: TRBJ1-6
v_call: TRBV5-1
clone_size: many
d_call: TRBD1
cdr3_aa: CASSAGGGWTPLHF
cdr3_nt: TGTGCCAGCAGCGCAGGGGGAGGTTGGACACCCCTCCACTTT

j_call: TRBJ2-3
v_call: TRBV14
clone_size: many
d_call: .
cdr3_aa: CASSQETDTQYF
cdr3_nt: TGTGCCAGCAGCCAAGAGACAGATACGCAGTATTTT

j_call: TRBJ1-2
v_call: TRBV19
clone_size: .
d_call: .
cdr3_aa: CASSPGGYGYTF
cdr3_nt: TGTGCCAGTAGTCCAGGCGGTTATGGCTACACCTTC

j_call: TRBJ2-2
v_call: TRBV11-3
clone_size: many
d_call: .
cdr3_aa: CASSSTPGLRNTGELFF
cdr3_nt: TGTGCCAGCAGCTCTACCCCGGGCTTACGAAACACCGGGGAGCTGTTTTTT

j_call: TRBJ2-1
v_call: TRBV7-9
clone_size: many
d_call: .
cdr3_aa: CASSLVAGASHEQFF
cdr3_nt: TGTGCCAGCAGCTTAGTCGCCGGGGCTAGCCATGAGCAGTTCTTC

j_call: TRBJ1-1
v_call: TRBV6-8
clone_size: .
d_call: TRBD1
cdr3_aa: CASSAQGGGNTEAFF
cdr3_nt: TGTGCCAGCAGCGCGCAGGGGGGGGGGAACACTGAAGCTTTCTTT

j_call: TRBJ1-1
v_call: TRBV28
clone_size: many
d_call: .
cdr3_aa: CASSFGSSGNEAFF
cdr3_nt: TGTGCCAGCAGTTTTGGGTCCTCAGGAAATGAAGCTTTCTTT

j_call: TRBJ1-2
v_call: TRBV28
clone_size: many
d_call: TRBD1
cdr3_aa: CASTILTGNPSGYTF
cdr3_nt: TGTGCCAGCACCATTCTGACAGGGAATCCCTCTGGCTACACCTTC

j_call: TRBJ2-3
v_call: TRBV5-1
clone_size: many
d_call: .
cdr3_aa: CASSLDGIVPDTQYF
cdr3_nt: TGCGCCAGCAGCTTGGACGGGATCGTCCCAGATACGCAGTATTTT

j_call: TRBJ1-2
v_call: TRBV28
clone_size: many
d_call: TRBD1
cdr3_aa: CASSLKGAPPGYGYTF
cdr3_nt: TGTGCCAGCAGTTTGAAGGGGGCGCCTCCTGGGTATGGCTACACCTTC

j_call: TRBJ1-5
v_call: TRBV6-2/TRBV6-3
clone_size: many
d_call: TRBD1
cdr3_aa: CASSYSQGANQPQHF
cdr3_nt: TGTGCCAGCAGTTACTCCCAGGGGGCGAATCAGCCCCAGCATTTT

j_call: TRBJ1-2
v_call: TRBV12-3/TRBV12-4
clone_size: .
d_call: TRBD1
cdr3_aa: CASSSLGGTGGSGYTF
cdr3_nt: TGTGCCAGCAGTTCACTCGGCGGGACAGGGGGCTCTGGCTACACCTTC

j_call: TRBJ2-1
v_call: TRBV19
clone_size: many
d_call: TRBD2
cdr3_aa: CASSIPSGSYNEQFF
cdr3_nt: TGTGCCAGTAGTATCCCTAGCGGGTCCTACAATGAGCAGTTCTTC

j_call: TRBJ1-5
v_call: TRBV12-3/TRBV12-4
clone_size: many
d_call: .
cdr3_aa: CASSLDKRENQPQHF
cdr3_nt: TGTGCCAGCAGTTTAGATAAGCGGGAGAATCAGCCCCAGCATTTT

j_call: TRBJ2-1
v_call: TRBV5-5
clone_size: many
d_call: TRBD2
cdr3_aa: CASRYPLAGEQFF
cdr3_nt: TGTGCCAGCAGATACCCTCTAGCGGGAGAGCAGTTCTTC

j_call: TRBJ2-1
v_call: TRBV7-2
clone_size: .
d_call: TRBD2
cdr3_aa: CASSLVAGGIDEQFF
cdr3_nt: TGTGCCAGCAGCTTAGTTGCGGGGGGGATAGATGAGCAGTTCTTC

j_call: TRBJ1-1
v_call: TRBV19
clone_size: many
d_call: .
cdr3_aa: CASSNGGVNTEAFF
cdr3_nt: TGTGCCAGTAGTAACGGAGGGGTGAACACTGAAGCTTTCTTT

j_call: TRBJ2-5
v_call: TRBV7-2
clone_size: few
d_call: .
cdr3_aa: CASSLRTSRETQYF
cdr3_nt: TGTGCCAGCAGCCTACGGACCTCTAGAGAGACCCAGTACTTC

j_call: TRBJ2-3
v_call: TRBV20-1
clone_size: .
d_call: TRBD2
cdr3_aa: CSVRLIAGFTYTQYF
cdr3_nt: TGCAGTGTCAGACTCATAGCGGGCTTCACATATACGCAGTATTTT

j_call: TRBJ2-1
v_call: TRBV19
clone_size: many
d_call: .
cdr3_aa: CASSIGRLAYNEQFF
cdr3_nt: TGTGCCAGTAGTATTGGACGTTTAGCCTACAATGAGCAGTTCTTC

j_call: TRBJ2-1
v_call: TRBV20-1
clone_size: many
d_call: .
cdr3_aa: CSARDLRDFGANEQFF
cdr3_nt: TGCAGTGCTAGAGATTTACGAGACTTCGGGGCAAATGAGCAGTTCTTC

j_call: TRBJ1-4
v_call: TRBV10-3
clone_size: many
d_call: .
cdr3_aa: CAISRTVQGGEKLFF
cdr3_nt: TGTGCCATCAGCCGGACAGTCCAAGGCGGTGAAAAACTGTTTTTT

j_call: TRBJ1-5
v_call: TRBV20-1
clone_size: .
d_call: .
cdr3_aa: CSAVLGHPGQPQHF
cdr3_nt: TGCAGTGCGGTTTTGGGACACCCCGGTCAGCCCCAGCATTTT

j_call: TRBJ1-4
v_call: TRBV3-1
clone_size: many
d_call: TRBD1
cdr3_aa: CASSQEGTGRMFF
cdr3_nt: TGTGCCAGCAGCCAAGAGGGGACAGGTCGAATGTTTTTT

j_call: TRBJ2-3
v_call: TRBV24-1
clone_size: many
d_call: .
cdr3_aa: CVTSDGGLGGTQYF
cdr3_nt: TGTGTCACCAGTGATGGGGGACTCGGAGGTACGCAGTATTTT

j_call: TRBJ2-1
v_call: TRBV12-3/TRBV12-4
clone_size: many
d_call: .
cdr3_aa: CASSLDSMNNEQFF
cdr3_nt: TGTGCCAGCAGTTTGGACAGTATGAACAATGAGCAGTTCTTC